This entry is about one T cell receptor (beta chain). TCRdb reanalysed the 5' RACE reads using MiXCR and keeps one entry per CDR3 protein. The table lists 300,000 or so distinct CDR3 sequences, approximately 13% of them singletons. The sample comes from a study of T cells after yellow fever vaccination. CDR1 and CDR2 from the germline V gene are SGHTA and FQGNSA. The CDR3 sequence is 14 residues long. The ends were cut back, 4 bases at V and 8 bases at J, with 17 bases in the middle. The sample consisted of CD4+ T cells sorted from PBMCs, taken 45 days after the yellow fever booster vaccination. The chain couples TRBV7-2 to TRBJ1-2; possibly TRBD1 for D (6 bases). The sequence was collected from a man aged 25 to 40 who received the YFV17D yellow fever vaccine. The CDR3 protein is CASSSKQQGSGYTF. The CDR3 DNA follows: TGTGCCAGCAGCTCGAAGCAACAGGGAAGCGGCTACACCTTC.